Below are 26 T cell receptor beta chains sequenced from a single sample in a study of blood T cell repertoires in COVID-19. Profiled with immunoSEQ multiplex PCR; TCRdb holds only in-frame clones, not every one. This table has approximately 75,000 clones, approximately 80% appearing once. The specimen sequenced was peripheral blood. The source is a woman in her forties or fifties with acute or convalescent COVID-19.

The rearrangement links TRBV29-1 to TRBJ2-7; 9 nucleotides agree with TRBD2. Per the germline V gene, CDR1 is SQVTM and CDR2 is ANQGSEA. V was clipped by 4 bases and J by 4 bases; unmatched bases: 14. The CDR3 runs to 16 residues. CDR3 DNA: TGCAGCGTTGTTCCTAGCGGGATTCTGGGGGGGTACGAGCAGTACTTC. It yields the protein CSVVPSGILGGYEQYF.

The rearrangement joins TRBV6-5 to TRBJ2-1, with a possible D match to TRBD2 (5 bases). V was cut by 6 bases and J by 8 bases, with 14 bases left in between. The germline CDR1 and CDR2 sequences are MNHEY and SVGAGI. The CDR3 sequence is 13 residues long. CDR3 residues: CASRRAMRDEQFF. The CDR3 nucleotides read TGTGCCAGCAGGCGGGCAATGAGGGATGAGCAGTTCTTC.

The sample holds one count of this clone. In DNA form, the CDR3 reads TGTGCCATCAGCTCGTTACAGGGGGAAAGGGACAATGAGCAGTTCTTC. Residues: CAISSLQGERDNEQFF. The chain uses TRBV10-3 and TRBJ2-1; 8 nucleotides line up with TRBD1. This CDR3 comprises 16 residues. The V gene end was trimmed by 6 bases and the J gene end by 5 bases; junction bases not matched to a gene: 12. Per the germline V gene, CDR1 is ENHRY and CDR2 is SYGVKD.

The chain carries TRBV5-1 and TRBJ1-1; weak D call: TRBD1 (5 bases). This CDR3 region has 14 residues. Germline CDR1 is SGHRS and CDR2 is YFSETQ. V shed 2 bases and J shed 5 bases, with 13 bases lying between them. CDR3 region: CASSFSGSGTEAFF. CDR3 sequence (DNA): TGCGCCAGCAGCTTTTCAGGGAGCGGGACTGAAGCTTTCTTT.

The rearrangement joins TRBV9 to TRBJ2-1, with 15 nucleotides matching TRBD2. J gave up 9 bases and V 3 bases, and 10 bases lay outside the gene matches. The CDR3 spans 17 residues. CDR1 and CDR2 from the germline V gene are SGDLS and YYNGEE. The CDR3 here is CASSGTSGRAGEREQFF. The CDR3 region has the DNA TGTGCCAGCAGCGGGACTAGCGGGAGGGCCGGGGAACGTGAGCAGTTCTTC.

In this sample, this clone turned up a few times. The chain has TRBV6-5 and TRBJ1-2, with D tentatively TRBD1 (5 bases). V shed 0 bases and J shed 5 bases, with 13 bases lying between them. The CDR3 spans 15 residues. The germline gives CDR1 MNHEY, CDR2 SVGAGI. This CDR3 is CASSYSKRGTYGYTF. The CDR3 DNA reads TGTGCCAGCAGTTACTCGAAACGCGGGACGTATGGCTACACCTTC.

The chain carries TRBV6-1 and TRBJ2-7; TRBD1 aligns across 11 bases. The V segment lost 4 bases and the J segment 3 bases; nucleotides outside the gene matches: 11. The CDR3 has 17 residues. The germline V gene has CDR1 MNHNS and CDR2 SASEGT. The CDR3 protein is CASSGTGGRNYYYEQYF. CDR3 sequence (DNA): TGTGCCAGCAGTGGGACAGGGGGCCGCAACTACTACTACGAGCAGTACTTC.

There are a few counts of this clone. The chain joins TRBV24-1 to TRBJ2-5, with D possibly being TRBD1 (5 bases). V lost 0 bases to trimming and J lost 12 bases, with 10 bases between them. The CDR3 loop spans 12 amino acids. Germline lookup yields CDR1 KGHDR and CDR2 SFDVKD. The CDR3 sequence is CATSDLSRVKYF. As DNA, the CDR3 is TGTGCCACCAGTGATTTGAGCAGGGTAAAGTACTTC.

V and J are TRBV28 and TRBJ1-5; 8 nucleotides match TRBD1. The CDR3 spans 15 residues. V lost 6 bases and J lost 4; bases outside the gene matches: 8. Germline lookup yields CDR1 MDHEN and CDR2 SYDVKM. The CDR3 DNA reads as TGTGCCAGCAGGGATACGACAGGGGCAAATCAGCCCCAGCATTTT. Translating gives CASRDTTGANQPQHF.

The chain uses TRBV5-1 and TRBJ2-7; TRBD2 matches at 8 bases. Looked up from germline, CDR1 is SGHRS and CDR2 is YFSETQ. The J segment lost 2 bases and the V segment lost 3 bases, leaving 22 bases of the junction unmatched. CDR3 size: 20 residues. CDR3 loop: CASSYFSLADNRPRAYEQYF. The CDR3 DNA reads TGCGCCAGCAGCTATTTCTCACTAGCGGACAACCGACCTAGGGCCTACGAGCAGTACTTC.

The chain carries TRBV7-2 and TRBJ2-5, with D tentatively TRBD1 (6 bases). Germline V lookup: CDR1 SGHTA, CDR2 FQGNSA. The CDR3 contains 16 residues. The V gene lost 5 bases and the J gene lost 1 base, with 17 bases spanning the gap. The CDR3 sequence: CASSRAGASVQETQYF. In DNA, the CDR3 is TGTGCCAGCAGCCGTGCAGGGGCCTCCGTCCAAGAGACCCAGTACTTC.

This chain connects TRBV7-2 to TRBJ2-7; TRBD2 matches 11 bases. CDR3 length: 15 amino acids. With V trimmed by 4 bases and J by 0 bases, 2 bases remained unmatched. Germline assignment: CDR1 SGHTA and CDR2 FQGNSA. CDR3 sequence reads: CASSSSGGSSYEQYF. CDR3 coding DNA: TGTGCCAGCAGCTCTAGCGGGGGGTCCTCCTACGAGCAGTACTTC.

The V call is TRBV6-5, the J call TRBJ1-5; 8 bases agree with TRBD1. Germline V gene sequence: CDR1 MNHEY, CDR2 SVGAGI. V gave up 6 bases and J gave up 4 bases; unmatched junction bases: 2. This CDR3 is built from 13 residues. The CDR3 region has the DNA TGTGCCAGCAGGCGACAGGGGAATCAGCCCCAGCATTTT. It translates to CASRRQGNQPQHF.

CDR3 DNA sequence: TGTGCCAGCAGTTACCAGGGACAGGGGGCGAGTGAGCAGTACTTC. It encodes CASSYQGQGASEQYF. The gene calls are TRBV6-5 and TRBJ2-7; 12 bases fit TRBD1. The CDR3 sequence is 15 residues long. The trim removed 2 bases at V and 7 bases at J, leaving 6 bases unmatched. The germline gives CDR1 MNHEY, CDR2 SVGAGI.

The chain links TRBV3-1 (or the pseudogene TRBV3-2) to TRBJ1-2; D uncertain. The CDR3 is 12 residues long. The V end lost 7 bases, the J end lost 10 bases, and 16 bases lay between the germline ends. Germline loops: CDR1 LGHDT, CDR2 YNNKEL (reference sequence). CDR3: CASTLDPLLYTF. The CDR3 DNA follows: TGTGCCAGCACCCTAGATCCCCTCCTCTACACCTTC.

The gene calls are TRBV3-1 (or the pseudogene TRBV3-2) and TRBJ1-5, with D maybe TRBD1 (6 bases). CDR1 LGHDT and CDR2 YNNKEL come from the germline V gene (reference sequence). V was shortened by 3 bases and J by 2 bases, with 8 bases between the two germline ends. This CDR3 is 14 amino acids long. As DNA, the CDR3 is TGTGCCAGCAGCCAGGGGGCCGGCAATCAGCCCCAGCATTTT. Its protein product is CASSQGAGNQPQHF.

The gene calls are TRBV3-1 (or the pseudogene TRBV3-2) and TRBJ1-2, with D possibly TRBD1 on 5 matching bases. Trimming stripped 4 bases from V and 8 bases from J, with 20 bases between. Per the germline V gene, CDR1 is LGHDT and CDR2 is YNNKEL (reference sequence). The CDR3 is made up of 15 amino acids. The DNA for the CDR3 is TGTGCCAGCAGCCCCCTCAGGGCTTTACGTGGAGGCTACACCTTC. This gives the protein CASSPLRALRGGYTF.

This chain joins TRBV5-4 and TRBJ2-7; 8 nucleotides align to TRBD2. Trimming at V came to 1 base and at J to 2 bases, leaving 5 bases not matched to a gene. Germline V lookup: CDR1 SGHNT, CDR2 YYREEE (reference sequence). The CDR3 has 15 amino acids. The CDR3 DNA is TGTGCCAGCAGCTTGCTACTAGCGGAGACCTACGAGCAGTACTTC. It specifies CASSLLLAETYEQYF.

The gene calls are TRBV30 and TRBJ1-1; TRBD1 might be the D (5 bases). Trimming cost V 4 bases and J 0 bases, with 15 bases left between them. CDR1 and CDR2 from the germline V gene are GTSNPN and SVGIG (reference sequence). This CDR3 spans 15 amino acids. CDR3 amino acids: CAWTPWGGLNTEAFF. CDR3 coding DNA: TGTGCCTGGACACCCTGGGGGGGTTTGAACACTGAAGCTTTCTTT.

This rearrangement joins TRBV3-1 (or the pseudogene TRBV3-2) to TRBJ2-2; the match to TRBD2 covers 8 bases. CDR1 is LGHDT, CDR2 YNNKEL, per germline (reference sequence). CDR3 length: 15 residues. The V gene end was trimmed by 8 bases and the J gene end by 5 bases; junction bases not matched to a gene: 10. The chain's CDR3 is CASEPQVAGTGELFF. CDR3 sequence (DNA): TGTGCCAGCGAACCCCAGGTAGCGGGAACCGGGGAGCTGTTTTTT.

J is TRBJ1-2 and V is TRBV30; the D gene is possibly TRBD1 (5 bases). Germline V gene lookup returns CDR1 GTSNPN and CDR2 SVGIG (reference sequence). V was clipped by 3 bases and J by 8 bases, with 22 bases between them. The length of the CDR3 is 15 residues. The CDR3 reads CAWSAMTVKQRGYTF. The CDR3 nucleotides are TGTGCCTGGAGCGCAATGACAGTAAAACAACGGGGCTACACCTTC. Using reference TRBV30 and TRBJ1-2 for the parts outside the CDR3, the full variable domain is SQTIHQWPATLVQPVGSPLSLECTVEGTSNPNLYWYRQAAGRGLQLLFYSVGIGQISSEVPQNLSASRPQDRQFILSSKKLLLSDSGFYLCAWSAMTVKQRGYTFGSGTRLTVV.

With respect to this clone: Sequence at one end of the junction differs from germline and may be a read error. This sequence joins TRBV24-1 and TRBJ2-7, with a weak D call TRBD1 (6 bases). The CDR3 totals 13 residues. Germline loops: CDR1 KGHDR, CDR2 SFDVKD. The CDR3 DNA reads as TGTGCCACCAGTGATTTGCGAAAGACAGGACCAAACTTC. Translation gives CATSDLRKTGPNF.

This clone was detected a few times. The rearrangement uses TRBV5-6 and TRBJ1-6; D unresolved. CDR1 and CDR2 (germline): SGHDT, YYEEEE. The CDR3 has 14 amino acids. V gave up 0 bases and J gave up 9 bases, with 10 bases separating them. The CDR3 region is CASSLGGMGSPLHF. CDR3 coding DNA: TGTGCCAGCAGCTTGGGAGGGATGGGTTCACCCCTCCACTTT.

The chain carries TRBV19 and TRBJ1-5; perhaps TRBD1 as D (5 bases). The CDR3 consists of 13 residues. V lost 0 bases and J lost 9, with 9 bases in between. Germline-derived CDR1 and CDR2 are LNHDA and SQIVND (reference sequence). CDR3 sequence: CASSIERGSPQHF. CDR3 bases: TGTGCCAGTAGTATAGAAAGGGGCTCGCCCCAGCATTTT.

The chain uses TRBV19 and TRBJ2-3, with 11 bases fitting TRBD2. The ends lost 3 bases at V and 7 bases at J; junction bases unmatched: 21. The CDR3 extends over 20 amino acids. Germline CDR1 and CDR2: LNHDA and SQIVND (reference sequence). CDR3 region: CASSMSLGSAGTSGVYTQYF. The CDR3 DNA follows: TGTGCCAGTAGTATGTCGTTAGGTTCCGCCGGGACTAGCGGAGTTTATACGCAGTATTTT.

This chain connects TRBV28 to TRBJ2-1; perhaps TRBD2 as D (6 bases). Germline CDR1 reads MDHEN; CDR2 reads SYDVKM. The CDR3 covers 13 residues. The V end was cut by 6 bases, the J end by 6 bases, with 12 bases between. This chain's CDR3 is CASSPRLVNEQFF. The CDR3 DNA reads as TGTGCCAGCAGCCCCCGACTAGTCAATGAGCAGTTCTTC.